This T cell receptor beta chain is from a study of regulatory T cells in long-lasting Graves disease. General study points: Patients whose Graves' disease persisted exhibited lower TCR diversity than those newly diagnosed. A greater number of public clonotypes (about 2,900) was shared by persistent patients than by new patients (about 960).

This CDR3 has 13 amino acids. V gave up 3 bases and J gave up 0 bases, with 4 bases separating them. Germline CDR1 reads SGHTA; CDR2 reads FQGTGA. This sample's time point: newly diagnosed GD, antithyroid drugs for less than 3 months. Researchers made the TCR library from RNA that was extracted from PBMCs. For TCR beta, libraries came from iRepertoire HTBI primers and Arm-PCR of CDR3 regions. Each CDR3 protein is one row after TCRdb ran MiXCR on the multiplex PCR reads. This table holds 400,000 to 500,000 distinct CDR3 sequences, less than 20% found once. This clonotype was picked up a small number of times. The target antigen is unknown. These data also featured in a second study, about T cells in Graves' hyperthyroidism and ophthalmopathy. Per that study: On the basis of clinical symptoms, serum thyroxine and TRAb, thyroid ultrasound and orbital computed tomography, diagnoses were made. In the blood, most expanded thyroid clonotypes above 0.001 appeared as well.

The sequences come from peripheral blood mononuclear cells (PBMCs), collected at new diagnosis, from a patient treated with antithyroid drugs. The clonotype originates from a woman between 18 and 29 years old with Graves disease. The chain combines TRBV7-3 with TRBJ2-3; no clear D. CDR3 in DNA: TGTGCCAGCAGCTTCGAGAGCACAGATACGCAGTATTTT. Its translation is CASSFESTDTQYF.